This TCR beta chain is from a study of T-cell reconstitution after alpha-beta-depleted transplantation in children (TCRdb year 2016). General notes on the study: Using TCR repertoire profiling, the study followed T-cell immune reconstitution in a quantitative way in children after TCRalphabeta/CD19-depleted allogeneic hematopoietic cell transplantation. Study-wide conclusions, independent of this receptor: Hyperexpanded clone frequencies declined over subsequent months; after one year, T-cell counts and TCRbeta diversity were mostly attributed to newly produced T cells. The apparently early alphabetaT-cell count recovery about two months after transplant was reportedly dependent on only several hundred rapidly expanded clones derived from non-depleted graft cells. In some patients, the high TCRbeta diversity seen at day 60 was put down to recipient T cells and intrathymic progenitors that had survived conditioning.

The library was generated by PCR. TCRdb lists the instrument as Illumina HiSeq 2500. Molecular barcoding was employed in the preparation of TCR libraries, with unique molecular identifiers being used to normalize TCRbeta repertoire quantification. TCRdb applied fastp at Q25 and MiXCR to the public reads, then kept only in-frame beta chains. CDR3 protein duplicates are merged, each entry listing the most common genes and DNA. In all, the sample holds a few hundred thousand distinct CDR3 sequences, and roughly a quarter of those were seen once. Around a third of the sample goes to the ten largest clones. About this clonotype: No cognate antigen has been identified for it. There are no base qualities to consult, and no much larger clone falls within one base.

What the treatment or condition label conveys for this sample: allogeneic hematopoietic cell transplantation with graft depleted of TCRalphabeta T cells and CD19 B cells. The transplant recipients were children given TCRalphabeta/CD19-depleted allogeneic hematopoietic cell grafts. The input for sequencing was PBMCs, taken before TCRalphabeta/CD19-depleted stem cell transplant. The receptor comes from a boy under two years old with Wiskott-Aldrich syndrome, due to receive a stem cell transplant.

The encoded CDR3 is CAILAREGDNYGYTF. The nucleotide sequence is TGTGCCATCCTAGCCCGGGAAGGGGATAACTATGGCTACACCTTC. This receptor chain uses TRBV10-3 and TRBJ1-2, with TRBD1 as a weak D call on 5 bases. The CDR3 starts with the cysteine, ends with the phenylalanine, and has 15 residues. CDR3 DNA is the only sequence kept; it has 45 bases, read in frame from the first base. Sequences ENHRY (CDR1) and SYGVKD (CDR2) are obtained from the germline V gene. V loses 8 bases, J loses 1 base, and the germline ends lie 17 bases apart.